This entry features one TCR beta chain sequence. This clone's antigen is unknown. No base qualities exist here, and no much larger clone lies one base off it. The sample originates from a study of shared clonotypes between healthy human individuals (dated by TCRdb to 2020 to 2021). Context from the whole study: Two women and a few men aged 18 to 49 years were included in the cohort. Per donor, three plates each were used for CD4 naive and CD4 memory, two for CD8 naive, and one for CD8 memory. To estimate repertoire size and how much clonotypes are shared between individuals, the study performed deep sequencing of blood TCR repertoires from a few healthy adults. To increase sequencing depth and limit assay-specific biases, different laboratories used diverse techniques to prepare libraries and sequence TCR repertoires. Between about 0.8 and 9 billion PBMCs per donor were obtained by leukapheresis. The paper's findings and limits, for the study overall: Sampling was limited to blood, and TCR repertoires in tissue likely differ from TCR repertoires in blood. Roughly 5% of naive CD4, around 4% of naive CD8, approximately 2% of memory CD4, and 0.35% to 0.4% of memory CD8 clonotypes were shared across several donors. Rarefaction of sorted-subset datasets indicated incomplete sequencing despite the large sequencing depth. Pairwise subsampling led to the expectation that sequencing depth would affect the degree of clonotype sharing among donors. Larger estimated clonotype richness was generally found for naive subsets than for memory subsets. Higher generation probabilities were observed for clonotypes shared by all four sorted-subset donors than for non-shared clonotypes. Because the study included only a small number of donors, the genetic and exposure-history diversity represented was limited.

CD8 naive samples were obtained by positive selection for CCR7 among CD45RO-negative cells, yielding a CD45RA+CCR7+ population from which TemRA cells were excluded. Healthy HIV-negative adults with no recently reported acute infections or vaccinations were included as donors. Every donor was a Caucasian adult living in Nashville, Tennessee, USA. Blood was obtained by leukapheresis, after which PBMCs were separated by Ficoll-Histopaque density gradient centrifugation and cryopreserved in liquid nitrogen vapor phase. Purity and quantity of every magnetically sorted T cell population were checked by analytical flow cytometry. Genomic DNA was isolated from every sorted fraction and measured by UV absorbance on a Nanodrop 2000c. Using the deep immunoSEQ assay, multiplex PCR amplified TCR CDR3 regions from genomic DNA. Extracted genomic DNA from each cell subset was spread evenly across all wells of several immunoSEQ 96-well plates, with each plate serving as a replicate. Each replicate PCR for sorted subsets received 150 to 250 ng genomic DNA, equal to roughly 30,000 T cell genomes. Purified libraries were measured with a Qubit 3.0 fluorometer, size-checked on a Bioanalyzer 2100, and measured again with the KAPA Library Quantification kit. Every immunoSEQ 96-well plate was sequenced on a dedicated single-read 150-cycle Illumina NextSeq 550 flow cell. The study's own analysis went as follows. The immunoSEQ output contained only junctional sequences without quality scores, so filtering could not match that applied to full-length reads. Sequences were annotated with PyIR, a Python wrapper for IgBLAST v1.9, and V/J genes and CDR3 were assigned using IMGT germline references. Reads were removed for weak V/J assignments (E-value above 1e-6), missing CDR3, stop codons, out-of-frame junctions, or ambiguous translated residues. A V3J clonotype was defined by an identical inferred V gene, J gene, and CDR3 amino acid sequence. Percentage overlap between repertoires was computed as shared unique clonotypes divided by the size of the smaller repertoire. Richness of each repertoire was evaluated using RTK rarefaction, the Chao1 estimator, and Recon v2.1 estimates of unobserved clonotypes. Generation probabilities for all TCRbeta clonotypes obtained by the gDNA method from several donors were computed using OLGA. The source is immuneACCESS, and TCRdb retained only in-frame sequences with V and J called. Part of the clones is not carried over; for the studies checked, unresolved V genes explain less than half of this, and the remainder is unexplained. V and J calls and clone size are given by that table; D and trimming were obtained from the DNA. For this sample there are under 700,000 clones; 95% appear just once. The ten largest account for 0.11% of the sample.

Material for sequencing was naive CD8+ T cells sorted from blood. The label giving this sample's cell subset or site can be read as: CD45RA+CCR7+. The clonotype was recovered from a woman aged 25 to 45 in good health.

The DNA sequence is given as TGTGCCAGCAGTTACCCTTCGGGGCACCCTAATGAAAAACTGTTTTTT. This codes for CASSYPSGHPNEKLFF. This chain is built from TRBV7-2 and TRBJ1-4; 5 matching bases give a weak D call of TRBD1. For CDR1 and CDR2, the germline V gene lists SGHTA and FQGNSA. V is reduced by 6 bases and J by 3 bases, leaving a spacing of 17 bases between them. From the cysteine through the phenylalanine, the CDR3 covers 16 amino acids. Just the 48-base CDR3 DNA is kept, in frame starting at base 1.